This entry concerns a single TCR beta chain. Its target is not known. Sequencing used immunoSEQ multiplex PCR; TCRdb keeps in-frame clones, though not all of them. The table has over 200,000 clones, roughly 88% seen once. The data are from a study of cytomegalovirus exposure and HLA in healthy donors. Regarding the study as a whole: According to reports, the classifier identified cytomegalovirus status with high specificity and sensitivity.

This receptor was obtained from a woman aged 25 to 39 in good health and CMV-seronegative. The specimen sequenced was PBMCs.

As DNA, the CDR3 is TGTGCCAGTAGGCCGTCCGGGTGGCGGGGTGAGCAGTACTTC. The encoded protein is CASRPSGWRGEQYF. V is TRBV19 and J is TRBJ2-7, with D possibly being TRBD2 (6 bases). This CDR3 has 14 residues. Germline V gene sequence: CDR1 LNHDA, CDR2 SQIVND (reference sequence). V was shortened by 6 bases and J by 7 bases, with 19 bases between the two germline ends.